This T cell receptor (beta chain) came from a study of shared clonotypes between healthy human individuals. Study summary: Sampling drew on donors who were a couple of women and a few men aged 18 to 49.

The CDR3 runs to 15 residues. CDR1 is ENHRY and CDR2 is SYGVKD in the germline V gene. Trimming cost V 2 bases and J 7 bases, with 17 bases left between them. Several immunoSEQ plates held equal portions of the genomic DNA taken from each subset. When replicate PCRs were run on sorted subsets, they used 200 to 250 ng DNA, about 30,000 T cell genomes. Repertoires were generated with immunoSEQ multiplex PCR, while TCRdb's copy carries only in-frame clones and drops some. The sample has about 2 million clones, over 85% seen once; the top ten hold 0.1% to 0.15%. The material sequenced was naive CD4+ T cells sorted from blood. The subset was: CD45RA+ positively selected. The chain employs TRBV10-3 and TRBJ1-2, with D possibly being TRBD1 (5 bases). This clonotype was sampled from a young man in good health. The CDR3 here is CAISELHSGTGGYTF. The CDR3 bases are TGTGCCATCAGTGAGCTCCACTCCGGGACGGGTGGCTACACCTTC.